This TCR beta chain was documented in a study of T cell changes during pregnancy in multiple sclerosis. Germline V gene sequence: CDR1 MNHEY, CDR2 SVGAGI. The CDR3 is made up of 14 amino acids. Trimming stripped 7 bases from V and 3 bases from J, with 15 bases between. Data came from immunoSEQ multiplex PCR; TCRdb stores just in-frame clones and leaves some out. This sample yields some 47,000 clones, of which roughly nine tenths are seen a single time; roughly 8.5% belongs to the top ten. Sequencing used CD8+ T cells from peripheral blood mononuclear cells, obtained in the second trimester of pregnancy. The clonotype originates from a female donor with multiple sclerosis, enrolled in a pregnancy study. The genes are TRBV6-5 and TRBJ1-2, with D possibly being TRBD1 (5 bases). CDR3 nucleotides: TGTGCCAGCACCACGGGGGTCGGTGACTATGGCTACACCTTC. Translated: CASTTGVGDYGYTF.